This T cell receptor beta chain was documented in a study of blood T cell repertoires in COVID-19. Study information: Italy, Spain and the United States were the sources of the convalescent and acute COVID-19 samples. T cells, B-cell-depleted T cells, or PBMCs provided the cDNA or gDNA that served as material.

In the source study's methods: It was from reference gene primer amplification that nucleated cell counts were estimated. The method was immunoSEQ multiplex PCR; TCRdb's version includes in-frame clones alone and lacks a portion of them. V, J and clone size are those of that table, while D and trimming were read from the DNA. The data contain around 42,000 clones, 85% to 90% of them singletons. The clonotype originates from a young man with active or convalescent COVID-19. Sequencing was carried out using peripheral blood.

Here the CDR3 reads CASSYQGTNEKLFF. The CDR3 DNA reads TGTGCCAGCAGTTATCAGGGCACTAATGAAAAACTGTTTTTT. The V and J genes are TRBV27 and TRBJ1-4; a weak D match, TRBD1 (5 bases). CDR3 length: 14 amino acids. Trimming removed 4 bases from V and 2 bases from J, with 8 bases in between. Germline-derived CDR1 and CDR2 are MNHEY and SMNVEV (reference sequence).